This T cell receptor beta chain appears in the sequencing data of a study of shared clonotypes between healthy human individuals. Each cell subset's genomic DNA was divided evenly among several immunoSEQ plates. Replicate sorted-subset PCRs were loaded with around 0.2 ug DNA, about 30,000 T cell genomes. Generated by immunoSEQ multiplex PCR, the TCRdb table keeps only in-frame clones and is missing some. This table holds some 1 million clones, about 77% found once. Study results and limitations: Naive CD4 clonotype sharing across four donors was around 5.5%. The sole specimen, blood, was sampled, and tissue repertoires likely differ.

As concerns this clone: Its antigen is unknown.

This CDR3 region has 19 residues. Germline V lookup: CDR1 LNHDA, CDR2 SQIVND (reference sequence). The J segment lost 4 bases and the V segment lost 3 bases, leaving 14 bases of the junction unmatched. The specimen sequenced was memory CD4+ T cells sorted from blood. The subset here: CD45RA-negative fraction. The V and J genes are TRBV19 and TRBJ2-2, with 10 bases identical to TRBD2. The clonotype was recovered from a man aged 18 to 29 in good health. The CDR3 nucleotides are TGTGCCAGTAGTATCGGATTAGCGGGGGGCCTCGGGGCCACCGGGGAGCTGTTTTTT. This sequence encodes CASSIGLAGGLGATGELFF.